The clone carrying this TCR beta chain was found once. As yet, its antigen is unknown. One junction end disagrees with the germline gene, perhaps due to a read error. Sequenced by immunoSEQ multiplex PCR; TCRdb stores in-frame clones only, minus some. The sample includes around 44,000 clones, 70% to 85% of them seen just once. The data were taken from a study of a mutant IDH1 vaccine in newly diagnosed glioma. Overall study: Those enrolled had earlier been treated with radiotherapy, temozolomide, or both, mostly both. Visits V12 and V13 fell at weeks 35 and 47, respectively.

Time point meaning: week 35, safety follow-up. Doses of 300 ug of mutant IDH1 20-mer peptide were given with topical imiquimod. The CDR3 consists of 17 residues. The germline V gene has CDR1 SSHAT and CDR2 FNYEAQ (reference sequence). This chain links TRBV7-7 with TRBJ1-5; weak D call: TRBD1 (6 bases). The origin of this receptor is a man aged 40-49 years with glioma. Specimen: PBMCs, collected from a glioma patient whose treatment included an IDH1 peptide vaccine. CDR3 region: CASSFPTGLYSNQPQHF. CDR3 in DNA: TGTGCTAGCAGCTTCCCGACAGGACTTTATAGCAATCAGCCCCAGCATTTT.